This T cell receptor (beta chain) was sequenced during a study of T cell responses to AZD1222 COVID-19 vaccine. Assay used: immunoSEQ multiplex PCR; TCRdb lists only in-frame clones, some missing. The data contain 150,000 or so clones, more than 80% of them singletons. The CDR3 sequence is 11 residues long. V gave up 11 bases and J gave up 1 base, with 9 bases separating them. Germline V gives CDR1 SEHNR, CDR2 FQNEAQ (reference sequence). On this clone: What it binds is not known. A single base separates this from a much larger clone, so it may be a read error. Other DNA sequences of this sample code for an identical CDR3.

Whole-study findings and limits: Females outnumbered males among donors, who were mostly white British; clonal diversity was possibly underestimated. Spike-specific TCR breadth and depth rose after two AZD1222 doses.

This material consisted of peripheral blood, taken on day 0 of AZD1222 vaccination. This clonotype originated in an adult in good health. The chain uses TRBV7-9 and TRBJ2-7; unclear D gene. The CDR3 here is CAVAGSYEQYF. In DNA form, the CDR3 reads TGTGCCGTGGCAGGTTCCTACGAGCAGTACTTC.